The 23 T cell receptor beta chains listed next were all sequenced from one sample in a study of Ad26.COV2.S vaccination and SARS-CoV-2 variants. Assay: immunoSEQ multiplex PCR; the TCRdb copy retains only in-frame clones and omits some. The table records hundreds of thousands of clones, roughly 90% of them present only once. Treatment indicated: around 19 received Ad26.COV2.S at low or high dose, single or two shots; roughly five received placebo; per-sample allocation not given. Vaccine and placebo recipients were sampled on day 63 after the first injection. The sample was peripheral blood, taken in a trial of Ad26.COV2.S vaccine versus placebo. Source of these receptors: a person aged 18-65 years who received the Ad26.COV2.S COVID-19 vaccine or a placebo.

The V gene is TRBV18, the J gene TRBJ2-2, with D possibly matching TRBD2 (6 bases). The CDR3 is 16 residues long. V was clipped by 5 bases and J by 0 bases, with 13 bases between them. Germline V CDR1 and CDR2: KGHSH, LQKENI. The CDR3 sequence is CASSKEDYSNTGELFF. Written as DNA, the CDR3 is TGTGCCAGCTCAAAGGAGGACTACTCGAACACCGGGGAGCTGTTTTTT.

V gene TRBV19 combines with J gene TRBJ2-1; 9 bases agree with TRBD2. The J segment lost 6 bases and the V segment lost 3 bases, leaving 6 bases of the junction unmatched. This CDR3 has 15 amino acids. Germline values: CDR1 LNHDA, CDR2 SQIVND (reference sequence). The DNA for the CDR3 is TGTGCCAGTAGTATGAATTGGCGGGGGGGCAATGAGCAGTTCTTC. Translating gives CASSMNWRGGNEQFF.

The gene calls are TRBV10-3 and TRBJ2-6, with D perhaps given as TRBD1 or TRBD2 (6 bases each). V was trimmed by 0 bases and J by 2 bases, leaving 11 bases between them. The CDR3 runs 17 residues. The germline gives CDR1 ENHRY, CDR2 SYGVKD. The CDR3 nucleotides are TGTGCCATCAGTGAGTCGGAGGGGGGTCCTGGGGCCAACGTCCTGACTTTC. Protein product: CAISESEGGPGANVLTF.

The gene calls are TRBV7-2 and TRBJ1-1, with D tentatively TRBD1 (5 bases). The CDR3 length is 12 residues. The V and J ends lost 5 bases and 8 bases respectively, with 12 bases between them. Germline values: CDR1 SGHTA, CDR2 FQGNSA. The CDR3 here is CASSLQASEAFF. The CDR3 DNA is TGTGCCAGCAGCCTACAGGCTTCCGAAGCTTTCTTT. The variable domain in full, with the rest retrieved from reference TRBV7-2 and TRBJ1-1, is GAGVSQSPSNKVTEKGKDVELRCDPISGHTALYWYRQSLGQGLEFLIYFQGNSAPDKSGLPSDRFSAERTGGSVSTLTIQRTQQEDSAVYLCASSLQASEAFFGQGTRLTVV.

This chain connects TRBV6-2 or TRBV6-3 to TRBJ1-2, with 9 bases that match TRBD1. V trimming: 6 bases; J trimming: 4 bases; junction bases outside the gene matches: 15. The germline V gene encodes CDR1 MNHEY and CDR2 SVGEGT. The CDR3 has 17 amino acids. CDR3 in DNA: TGTGCCAGCAGCTCCATTACCGGGACAGGGTTATTCTATGGCTACACCTTC. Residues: CASSSITGTGLFYGYTF.

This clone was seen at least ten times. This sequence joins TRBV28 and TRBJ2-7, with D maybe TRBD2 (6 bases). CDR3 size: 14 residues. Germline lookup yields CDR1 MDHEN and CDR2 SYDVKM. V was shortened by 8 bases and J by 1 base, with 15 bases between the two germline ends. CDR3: CASGKAGRSYEQYF. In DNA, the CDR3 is TGTGCCAGCGGGAAAGCGGGTAGATCCTACGAGCAGTACTTC.

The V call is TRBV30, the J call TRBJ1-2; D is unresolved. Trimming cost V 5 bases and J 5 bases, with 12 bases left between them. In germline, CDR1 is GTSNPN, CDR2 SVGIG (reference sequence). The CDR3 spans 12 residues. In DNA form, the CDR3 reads TGTGCCTGGGACGGGGTCCTATATGGCTACACCTTC. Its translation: CAWDGVLYGYTF.

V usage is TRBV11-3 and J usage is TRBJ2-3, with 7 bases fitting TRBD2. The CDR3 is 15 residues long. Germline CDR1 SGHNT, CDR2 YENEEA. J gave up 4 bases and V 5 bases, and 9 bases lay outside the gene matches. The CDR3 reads CASSRGTNSADTQYF. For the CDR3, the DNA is TGTGCCAGCAGCCGCGGGACTAATTCGGCAGATACGCAGTATTTT.

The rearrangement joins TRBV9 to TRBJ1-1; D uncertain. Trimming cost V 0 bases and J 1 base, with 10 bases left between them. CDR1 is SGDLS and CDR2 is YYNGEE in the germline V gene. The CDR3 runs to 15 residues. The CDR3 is CASSVGWAGNTEAFF. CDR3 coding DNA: TGTGCCAGCAGCGTAGGGTGGGCTGGGAACACTGAAGCTTTCTTT.

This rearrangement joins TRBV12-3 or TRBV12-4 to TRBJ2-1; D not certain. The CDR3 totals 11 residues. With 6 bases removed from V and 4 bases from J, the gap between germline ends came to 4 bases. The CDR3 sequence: CASRRYNEQFF. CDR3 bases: TGTGCCAGCAGGAGGTACAATGAGCAGTTCTTC.

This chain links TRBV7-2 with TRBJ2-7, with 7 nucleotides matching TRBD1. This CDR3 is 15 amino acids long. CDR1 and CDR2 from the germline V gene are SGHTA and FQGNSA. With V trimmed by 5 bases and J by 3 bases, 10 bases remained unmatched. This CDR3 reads CASSNSLQGLYEQYF. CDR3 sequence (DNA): TGTGCCAGCAGCAACTCACTACAGGGGCTCTACGAGCAGTACTTC.

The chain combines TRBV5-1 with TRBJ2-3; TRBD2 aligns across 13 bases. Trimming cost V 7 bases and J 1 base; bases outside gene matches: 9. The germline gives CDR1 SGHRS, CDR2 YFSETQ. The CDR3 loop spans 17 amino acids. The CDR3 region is CASGLPGTSGGTDTQYF. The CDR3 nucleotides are TGCGCCAGCGGACTCCCCGGGACTAGCGGGGGCACAGATACGCAGTATTTT. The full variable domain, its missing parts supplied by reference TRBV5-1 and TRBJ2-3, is KAGVTQTPRYLIKTRGQQVTLSCSPISGHRSVSWYQQTPGQGLQFLFEYFSETQRNKGNFPGRFSGRQFSNSRSEMNVSTLELGDSALYLCASGLPGTSGGTDTQYFGPGTRLTVL.

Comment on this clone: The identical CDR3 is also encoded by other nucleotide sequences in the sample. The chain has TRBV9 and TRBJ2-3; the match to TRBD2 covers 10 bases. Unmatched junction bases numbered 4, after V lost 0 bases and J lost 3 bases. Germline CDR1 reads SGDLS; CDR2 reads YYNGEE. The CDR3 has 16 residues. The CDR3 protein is CASSVAASGGTDTQYF. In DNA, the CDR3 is TGTGCCAGCAGCGTAGCGGCTAGCGGGGGTACAGATACGCAGTATTTT. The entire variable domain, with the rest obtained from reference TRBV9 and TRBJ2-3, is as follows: DSGVTQTPKHLITATGQRVTLRCSPRSGDLSVYWYQQSLDQGLQFLIQYYNGEERAKGNILERFSAQQFPDLHSELNLSSLELGDSALYFCASSVAASGGTDTQYFGPGTRLTVL.

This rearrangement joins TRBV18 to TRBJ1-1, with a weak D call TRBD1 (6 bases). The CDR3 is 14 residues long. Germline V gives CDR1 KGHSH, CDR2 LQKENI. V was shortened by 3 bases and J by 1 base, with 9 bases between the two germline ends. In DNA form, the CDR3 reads TGTGCCAGCTCACCTCGGACAGCGAACACTGAAGCTTTCTTT. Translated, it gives CASSPRTANTEAFF.

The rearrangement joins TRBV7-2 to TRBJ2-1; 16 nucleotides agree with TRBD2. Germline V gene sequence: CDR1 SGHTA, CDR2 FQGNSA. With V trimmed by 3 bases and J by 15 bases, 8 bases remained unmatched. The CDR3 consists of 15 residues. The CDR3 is CASSLGLAGGFRRFF. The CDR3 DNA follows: TGTGCCAGCAGCTTGGGACTAGCGGGGGGGTTTAGAAGGTTCTTC.

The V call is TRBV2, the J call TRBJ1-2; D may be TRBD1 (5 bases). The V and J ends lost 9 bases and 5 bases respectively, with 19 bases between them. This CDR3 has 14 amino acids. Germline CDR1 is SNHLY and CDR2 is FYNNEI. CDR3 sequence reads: CASRRGREWYGYTF. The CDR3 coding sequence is TGTGCCAGTCGCCGGGGCAGGGAATGGTATGGCTACACCTTC.

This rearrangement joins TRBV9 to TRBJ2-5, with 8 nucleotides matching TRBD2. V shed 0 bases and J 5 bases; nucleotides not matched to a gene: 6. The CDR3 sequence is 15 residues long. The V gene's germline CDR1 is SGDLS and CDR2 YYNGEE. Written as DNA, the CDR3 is TGTGCCAGCAGCGTAGCTGCGGGAGGAGGGGAGACCCAGTACTTC. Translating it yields CASSVAAGGGETQYF.

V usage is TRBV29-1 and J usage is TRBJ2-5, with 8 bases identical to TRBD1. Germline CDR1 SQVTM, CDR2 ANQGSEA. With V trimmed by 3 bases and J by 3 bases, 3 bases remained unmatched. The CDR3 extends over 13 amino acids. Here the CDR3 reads CSVDPGQEETQYF. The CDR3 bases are TGCAGCGTTGATCCGGGACAGGAAGAGACCCAGTACTTC.

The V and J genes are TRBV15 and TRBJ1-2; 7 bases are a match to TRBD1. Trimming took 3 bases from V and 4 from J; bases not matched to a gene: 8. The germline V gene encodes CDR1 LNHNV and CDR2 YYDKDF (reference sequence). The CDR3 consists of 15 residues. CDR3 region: CATSSHRGLSYGYTF. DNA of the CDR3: TGTGCCACCAGCAGCCACAGGGGATTAAGCTATGGCTACACCTTC.

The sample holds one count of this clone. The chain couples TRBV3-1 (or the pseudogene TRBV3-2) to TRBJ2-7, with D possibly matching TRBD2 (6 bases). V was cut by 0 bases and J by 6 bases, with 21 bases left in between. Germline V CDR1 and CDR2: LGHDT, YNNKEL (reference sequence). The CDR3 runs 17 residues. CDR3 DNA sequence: TGTGCCAGCAGCCAAGAGGAGGGAGAGCCCCTTGACGGCGAGCAGTACTTC. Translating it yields CASSQEEGEPLDGEQYF.

CDR3: CASSLNPKGSDEQFF. The CDR3 DNA is TGTGCCAGCAGCTTAAACCCTAAGGGTTCCGATGAGCAGTTCTTC. The V gene is TRBV11-2, the J gene TRBJ2-1; no firm D call. This CDR3 comprises 15 residues. Germline CDR1 is SGHAT and CDR2 is FQNNGV. Trimming took off 2 bases at V and 8 bases at J, with 16 bases between the two ends.

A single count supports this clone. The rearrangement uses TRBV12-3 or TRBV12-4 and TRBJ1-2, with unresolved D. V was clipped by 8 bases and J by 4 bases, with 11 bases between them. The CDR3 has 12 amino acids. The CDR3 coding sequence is TGTGCCAGCGGGCCACAAGGCTATGGCTACACCTTC. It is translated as CASGPQGYGYTF.

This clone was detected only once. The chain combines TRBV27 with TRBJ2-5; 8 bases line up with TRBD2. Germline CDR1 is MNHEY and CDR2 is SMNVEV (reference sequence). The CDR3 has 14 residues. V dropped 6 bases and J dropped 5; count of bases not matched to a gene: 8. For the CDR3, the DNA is TGTGCCAGCAGCGAGTTAGCGGGGCGGGAGACCCAGTACTTC. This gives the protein CASSELAGRETQYF.